These 5 T cell receptor beta chains were all obtained from the same sample, sequenced in a study of blood T cell repertoires in COVID-19. TCRdb's copy holds only in-frame clones and misses some; the assay was immunoSEQ multiplex PCR. The sample shows under 130,000 clones, 81% of them seen only once. The sequencing sample was made of peripheral blood. These TCRs come from an elderly man with acute or convalescent COVID-19.

The rearrangement links TRBV30 to TRBJ1-5, with no clear D. From germline, CDR1 is GTSNPN and CDR2 SVGIG (reference sequence). The CDR3 covers 14 residues. V gave up 2 bases and J gave up 3 bases, with 11 bases separating them. CDR3 sequence (DNA): TGTGCCTGGAGTAGAGGGCTGGACAATCAGCCCCAGCATTTT. Its translation is CAWSRGLDNQPQHF.

This clone was observed a few times. The chain joins TRBV2 to TRBJ1-6; 7 bases align to TRBD1. V shed 6 bases, J shed 10 bases, and the junction held 9 bases outside the gene matches. The CDR3 has 14 amino acids. The V gene's germline CDR1 is SNHLY and CDR2 FYNNEI. Here the CDR3 DNA reads TGTGCCAGCAGCCCGGACAGGTTTTGGTCACCCCTCCACTTT. Encoded protein: CASSPDRFWSPLHF. The full variable domain, rest sourced from reference TRBV2 and TRBJ1-6, is EPEVTQTPSHQVTQMGQEVILRCVPISNHLYFYWYRQILGQKVEFLVSFYNNEISEKSEIFDDQFSVERPDGSNFTLKIRSTKLEDSAMYFCASSPDRFWSPLHFGNGTRLTVT.

This clone has a handful of counts. The J gene is TRBJ1-6, the V gene TRBV11-2; D perhaps matches TRBD1 (5 bases). Germline V gene lookup returns CDR1 SGHAT and CDR2 FQNNGV. V lost 5 bases and J lost 7, with 12 bases in between. This CDR3 has 14 amino acids. The CDR3 region is CASSRDFSNSPLHF. The CDR3 nucleotides read TGTGCCAGCAGCCGGGACTTCAGCAATTCACCCCTCCACTTT.

The rearrangement links TRBV28 to TRBJ2-5; 7 bases are shared with TRBD2. V trimming: 2 bases; J trimming: 2 bases; junction bases outside the gene matches: 8. The CDR3 runs to 16 residues. Per the germline V gene, CDR1 is MDHEN and CDR2 is SYDVKM. CDR3 in DNA: TGTGCCAGCAGTTTAAGTCTAGCGGAGGGACAAGAGACCCAGTACTTC. Translating it yields CASSLSLAEGQETQYF. The entire variable domain, with the rest obtained from reference TRBV28 and TRBJ2-5, is as follows: DVKVTQSSRYLVKRTGEKVFLECVQDMDHENMFWYRQDPGLGLRLIYFSYDVKMKEKGDIPEGYSVSREKKERFSLILESASTNQTSMYLCASSLSLAEGQETQYFGPGTRLLVL.

In DNA form, the CDR3 reads TGTGCCAGCTCCTCAAGAGGAGGGTATAACTATGGCTACACCTTC. Protein product: CASSSRGGYNYGYTF. J is TRBJ1-2 and V is TRBV18, with no clear D. The germline V gene has CDR1 KGHSH and CDR2 LQKENI. The ends were cut back, 6 bases at V and 1 base at J, with 15 bases in the middle. The CDR3 has 15 amino acids.